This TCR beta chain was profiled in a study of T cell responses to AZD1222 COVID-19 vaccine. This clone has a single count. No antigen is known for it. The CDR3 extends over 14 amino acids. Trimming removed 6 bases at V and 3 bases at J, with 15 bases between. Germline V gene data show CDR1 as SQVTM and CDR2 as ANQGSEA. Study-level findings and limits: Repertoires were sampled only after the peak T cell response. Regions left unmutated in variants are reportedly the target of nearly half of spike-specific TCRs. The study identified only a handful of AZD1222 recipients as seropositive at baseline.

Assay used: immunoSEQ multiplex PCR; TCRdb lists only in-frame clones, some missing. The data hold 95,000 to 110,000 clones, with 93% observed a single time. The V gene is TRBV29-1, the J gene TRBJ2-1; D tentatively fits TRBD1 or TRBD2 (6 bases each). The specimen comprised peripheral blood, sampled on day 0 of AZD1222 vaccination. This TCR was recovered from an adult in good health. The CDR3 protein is CSVGAGRSYNEQFF. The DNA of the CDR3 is TGCAGCGTGGGGGCGGGACGGAGCTACAATGAGCAGTTCTTC.